This T cell receptor (beta chain) is drawn from a study of spatial heterogeneity in lung cancer. Looking at the study overall: A unique TCR and UMI combination showed up more than ten times in raw reads, on average.

CDR1 and CDR2 (germline): MGHDK, SYGVNS. The CDR3 contains 13 residues. V was pared by 5 bases and J by 9 bases, with 16 bases between. This clonotype was observed at least ten times. MiXCR, applied by TCRdb to the 5' RACE reads, yields one record per CDR3 protein. The data show about 38,000 distinct CDR3 sequences, 7.5% seen once. Time point reported: sample taken at primary tumor resection. Patients with untreated early-stage non-small cell lung cancer, numbering 55 to 80, were the donors. The starting material was PBMCs, obtained at surgery. This clonotype was obtained from a male donor with early-stage non-small cell lung cancer. The rearrangement joins TRBV25-1 to TRBJ2-5; the D call may be TRBD1 or TRBD2 (5 bases each). The CDR3 DNA sequence: TGTGCCAGCAGTCCAGAGGGGAAGGCGGCCCAGTACTTC. This codes for CASSPEGKAAQYF.